The clone carrying this TCR beta chain appeared many times. The target antigen is unknown. The length of the CDR3 is 15 residues. Trimming cost V 3 bases and J 5 bases; bases outside gene matches: 9. CDR1 is ENHRY and CDR2 is SYGVKD in the germline V gene. A process of 5'RACE template switching, which added a universal primer site and UMIs, was used to make TCR cDNA. One entry per CDR3 protein results from TCRdb running MiXCR on the 5' RACE reads. This sample has some 350,000 distinct CDR3 sequences, with approximately 10% found just once. This sample was taken from a study of T cells after yellow fever vaccination. Study-wide points: Weaker overall was a secondary response that nonetheless peaked faster, on day 5 versus 15.

The chain has TRBV10-3 and TRBJ2-7, with 8 nucleotides matching TRBD1. The sample consisted of PBMCs, taken on the day of the first yellow fever vaccination. The sequence derives from a man between 18 and 35 years old who received the YFV17D yellow fever vaccine. Here the CDR3 DNA reads TGTGCCATCAGTGAAGGACAGGGTGGAGTCGACGAGCAGTACTTC. Protein product: CAISEGQGGVDEQYF.